The T cell receptor (beta chain) under discussion was sequenced for a study of cytomegalovirus exposure and HLA in healthy donors. Study findings and constraints: Among the sequence variants, a highly shared cluster was likely an artifact of sequencing. The authors excluded some V segments, including TRBV6-2 and TRBV6-3, as indistinguishable.

With regard to this clone: What it binds is unknown.

With 3 bases clipped from V and 3 bases from J, the junction kept 8 bases outside the gene matches. Germline CDR1 and CDR2: SGHNT and YYREEE (reference sequence). The CDR3 consists of 15 residues. The PCR contained 60 Vbeta and 13 Jbeta primers. TCRdb keeps only in-frame clones here, not all; method: immunoSEQ multiplex PCR. The data contain around 190,000 clones, approximately 80% of them singletons. The chain joins TRBV5-4 to TRBJ1-2; 7 bases fit TRBD1. The TCR comes from a man aged 40-49 years in good health and CMV-seropositive. Input material: PBMCs. The CDR3 loop is CASSWGGQGDYGYTF. The CDR3 nucleotides read TGTGCCAGCAGCTGGGGCGGCCAGGGGGACTATGGCTACACCTTC. Full variable domain (remainder filled in from reference TRBV5-4 and TRBJ1-2): ETGVTQSPTHLIKTRGQQVTLRCSSQSGHNTVSWYQQALGQGPQFIFQYYREEENGRGNFPPRFSGLQFPNYSSELNVNALELDDSALYLCASSWGGQGDYGYTFGSGTRLTVV.